The TCR beta chain under discussion was sequenced for a study of blood T cell repertoires in COVID-19. Turning to the study itself: Samples representing acute and convalescent COVID-19 were sourced from the United States, Italy and Spain.

This clone appeared a single time. Per the study methods: Counts of nucleated cells, estimated from reference gene primer amplification, were obtained. Data came from immunoSEQ multiplex PCR; TCRdb stores just in-frame clones and leaves some out. V, J and clone size are those of that table, while D and trimming were read from the DNA. The sample records 95,000 to 150,000 clones, roughly three quarters being singletons. CDR1 SGHRS and CDR2 YFSETQ come from the germline V gene. Trimming removed 0 bases from V and 5 bases from J, with 14 bases in between. The CDR3 covers 15 residues. This receptor was identified in a human donor in a cohort sampled during active COVID-19. The sample was peripheral blood. This chain joins TRBV5-1 and TRBJ2-5, with D maybe TRBD1 (6 bases). CDR3 in DNA: TGCGCCAGCAGCTTGGCTCAGGGGTTGGGGGAGACCCAGTACTTC. This codes for CASSLAQGLGETQYF.